The clone carrying this T cell receptor beta chain showed up just a few times. Antigen: not known. Next came a second PCR, run for roughly 6 to 11 cycles, which used a sample-barcoded 5' primer along with a J-beta primer mix. One entry per CDR3 protein results from TCRdb running MiXCR on the 5' RACE reads. The sample has about 970,000 distinct CDR3 sequences; roughly 47% are singletons. Germline V gives CDR1 LGHNA, CDR2 YSLEER. This CDR3 is built from 15 residues. V lost 3 bases to trimming and J lost 2 bases, with 14 bases between them. This specimen comes from a study of blood T cells in healthy people across ages. Study-wide results and limits: It was held that the diversity estimates obtained from one million T cells were underestimates.

The J gene is TRBJ2-7, the V gene TRBV4-3; D is perhaps TRBD1 (6 bases). The TCR was taken from a woman aged 55-70 years in good health. The sequenced sample was blood. The CDR3 protein is CASSHRGRGAYEQYF. Written as DNA, the CDR3 is TGCGCCAGCAGCCACCGGGGCAGGGGAGCCTACGAGCAGTACTTC.